This T cell receptor beta chain originates from a study of blood T cells in healthy people across ages. A J-beta primer mix and a sample-barcoded 5' primer were used in a second PCR of roughly 6 to 11 cycles. TCRdb processed the 5' RACE reads anew with MiXCR; each CDR3 protein has one entry. There are approximately 760,000 distinct CDR3 sequences in the sample; roughly 25% occur only once, and under 10% lies in the top ten. Donors were systemically healthy Caucasian individuals from Russia aged about 6 to 90 years. Extractions gave at least 5 micrograms of total RNA per sample. The CDR3 contains 15 residues. V lost 6 bases, J lost 0 bases, and 13 bases lay in between. The same sample was also studied in work on T cells of mothers and their children. Per that paper: Per child, 2.8 million or so TCR beta CDR3 reads were obtained, against over 8 million per mother. Biologically related mothers and children overlapped slightly more than unrelated pairs, a non-significant difference.

This TCR was recovered from a boy younger than 18 in good health. Material: blood. V usage is TRBV12-3 or TRBV12-4 and J usage is TRBJ2-3; D could derive from TRBD1 or TRBD2 (5 bases each). The CDR3 DNA reads TGTGCCAGCAGCCGTGGGGACGGAAGCACAGATACGCAGTATTTT. This translates into CASSRGDGSTDTQYF.